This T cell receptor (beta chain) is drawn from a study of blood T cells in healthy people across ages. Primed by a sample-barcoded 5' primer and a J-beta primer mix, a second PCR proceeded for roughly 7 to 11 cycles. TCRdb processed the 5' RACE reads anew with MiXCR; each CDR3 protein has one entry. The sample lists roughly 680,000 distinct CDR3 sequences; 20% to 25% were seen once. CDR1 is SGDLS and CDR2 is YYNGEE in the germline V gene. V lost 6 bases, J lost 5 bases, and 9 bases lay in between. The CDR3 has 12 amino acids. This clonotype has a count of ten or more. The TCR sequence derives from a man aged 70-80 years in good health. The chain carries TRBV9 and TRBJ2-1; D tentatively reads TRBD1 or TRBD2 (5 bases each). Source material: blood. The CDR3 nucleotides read TGTGCCAGCAATCGGGACCACAATGAGCAGTTCTTC. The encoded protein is CASNRDHNEQFF. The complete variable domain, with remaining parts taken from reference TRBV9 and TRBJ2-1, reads DSGVTQTPKHLITATGQRVTLRCSPRSGDLSVYWYQQSLDQGLQFLIQYYNGEERAKGNILERFSAQQFPDLHSELNLSSLELGDSALYFCASNRDHNEQFFGPGTRLTVL.